This entry features one T cell receptor beta chain sequence. The CDR3 totals 16 residues. V gave up 5 bases and J gave up 5 bases; unmatched junction bases: 10. Per the germline V gene, CDR1 is SGHVS and CDR2 is FNYEAQ. TCRdb's copy holds only in-frame clones and misses some; the assay was immunoSEQ multiplex PCR. The data contain approximately 60,000 clones, 92% of them singletons. The record originates from a study of OX40 agonist ivuxolimab in advanced cancers. Turning to the study itself: Around 40% of patients had received prior checkpoint inhibitor therapy.

The source was CD4+ or CD8+ T cells sorted from blood, collected in a trial of the OX40 agonist ivuxolimab. The receptor comes from an adult with an advanced solid tumor such as melanoma, head and neck, liver or kidney cancer. The V and J genes are TRBV7-6 and TRBJ2-2; the match to TRBD1 covers 8 bases. CDR3 bases: TGTGCCAGCAGCCAACGGACAGGGAGAGGAACCGGGGAGCTGTTTTTT. Its protein product is CASSQRTGRGTGELFF.